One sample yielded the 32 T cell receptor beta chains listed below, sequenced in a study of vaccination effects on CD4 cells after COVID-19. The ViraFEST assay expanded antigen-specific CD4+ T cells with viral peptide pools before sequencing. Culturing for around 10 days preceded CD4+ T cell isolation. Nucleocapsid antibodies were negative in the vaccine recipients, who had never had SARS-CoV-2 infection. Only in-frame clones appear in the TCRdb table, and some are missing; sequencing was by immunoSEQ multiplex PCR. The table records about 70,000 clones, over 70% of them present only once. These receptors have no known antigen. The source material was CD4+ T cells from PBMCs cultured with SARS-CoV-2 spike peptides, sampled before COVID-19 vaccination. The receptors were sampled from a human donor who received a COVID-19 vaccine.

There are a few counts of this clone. The CDR3 nucleotides are TGCGCCAGCAGCTTGCTCGGACAAGCTGAAGAGCAGTACGTC. Protein: CASSLLGQAEEQYV. This chain links TRBV5-1 with TRBJ2-7; maybe TRBD1 (5 bases). The CDR3 totals 14 residues. V lost 1 base and J 7 bases, leaving 15 bases between the germline ends. Germline V CDR1 and CDR2: SGHRS, YFSETQ.

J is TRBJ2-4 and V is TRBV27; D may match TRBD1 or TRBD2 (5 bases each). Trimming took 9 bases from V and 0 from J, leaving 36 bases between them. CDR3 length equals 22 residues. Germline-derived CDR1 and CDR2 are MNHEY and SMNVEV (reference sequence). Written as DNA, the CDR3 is TGTGCCAGACCGTTCCCCTTACGTGGGGGAGTTTTGGGGACGATAGCCAAAAACATTCAGTACTTC. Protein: CARPFPLRGGVLGTIAKNIQYF.

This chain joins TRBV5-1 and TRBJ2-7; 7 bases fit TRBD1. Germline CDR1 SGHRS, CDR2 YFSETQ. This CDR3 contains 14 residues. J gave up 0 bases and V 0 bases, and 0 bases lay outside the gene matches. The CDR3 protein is CASSLGDSSYEQYV. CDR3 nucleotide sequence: TGCGCCAGCAGCTTGGGGGACAGCTCCTACGAGCAGTACGTC.

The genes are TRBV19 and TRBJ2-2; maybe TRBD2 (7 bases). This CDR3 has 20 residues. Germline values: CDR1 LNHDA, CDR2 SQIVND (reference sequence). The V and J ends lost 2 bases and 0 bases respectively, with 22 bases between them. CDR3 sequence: CASSIPRAGAVFANTGELFF. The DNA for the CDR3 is TGTGCCAGTAGTATACCCCGTGCGGGGGCCGTGTTCGCGAACACCGGGGAGCTGTTTTTT. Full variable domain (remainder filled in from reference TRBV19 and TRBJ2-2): DGGITQSPKYLFRKEGQNVTLSCEQNLNHDAMYWYRQDPGQGLRLIYYSQIVNDFQKGDIAEGYSVSREKKESFPLTVTSAQKNPTAFYLCASSIPRAGAVFANTGELFFGEGSRLTVL.

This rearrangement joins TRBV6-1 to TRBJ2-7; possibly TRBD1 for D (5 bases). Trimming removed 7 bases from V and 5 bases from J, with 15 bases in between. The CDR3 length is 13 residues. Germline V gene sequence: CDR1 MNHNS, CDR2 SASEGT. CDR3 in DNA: TGTGCCAGCAACAAAAGGGGTAACGACGAGCAGTACGTC. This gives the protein CASNKRGNDEQYV.

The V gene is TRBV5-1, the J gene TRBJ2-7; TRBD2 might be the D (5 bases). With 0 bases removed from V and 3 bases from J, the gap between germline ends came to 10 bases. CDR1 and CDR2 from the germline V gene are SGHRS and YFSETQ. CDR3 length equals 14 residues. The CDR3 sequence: CASSLDPTSYEQYV. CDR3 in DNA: TGCGCCAGCAGCTTGGACCCAACTAGCTACGAGCAGTACGTC.

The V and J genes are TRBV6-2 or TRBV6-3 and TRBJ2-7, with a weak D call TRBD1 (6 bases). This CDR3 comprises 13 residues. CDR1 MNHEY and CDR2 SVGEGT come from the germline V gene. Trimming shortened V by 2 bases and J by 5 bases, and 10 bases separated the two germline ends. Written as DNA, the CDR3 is TGTGCCAGCAGTTACGCAGGGGTCCACGAGCAGTACGTC. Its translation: CASSYAGVHEQYV.

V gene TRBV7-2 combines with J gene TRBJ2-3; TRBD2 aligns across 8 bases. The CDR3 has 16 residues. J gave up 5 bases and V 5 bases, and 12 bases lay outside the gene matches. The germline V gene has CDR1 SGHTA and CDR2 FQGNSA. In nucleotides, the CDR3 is TGTGCCAGCAGCCCAGCGGCGGGGGGAAAAAAAGATACGCAGTATTTT. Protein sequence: CASSPAAGGKKDTQYF.

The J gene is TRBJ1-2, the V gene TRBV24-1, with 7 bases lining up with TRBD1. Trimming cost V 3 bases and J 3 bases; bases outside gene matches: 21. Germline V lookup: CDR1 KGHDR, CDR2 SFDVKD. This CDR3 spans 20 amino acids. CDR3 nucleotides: TGTGCCACCAGTGATCCCAATCGAGTGACTCCAGGACAGGAACACTATGGCTACACCTTC. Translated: CATSDPNRVTPGQEHYGYTF.

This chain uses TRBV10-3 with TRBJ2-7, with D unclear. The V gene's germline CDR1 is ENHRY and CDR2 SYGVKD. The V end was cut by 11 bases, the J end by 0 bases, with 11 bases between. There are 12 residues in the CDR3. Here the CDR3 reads CAAPGNSYEQYV. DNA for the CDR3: TGTGCCGCCCCCGGCAACTCCTACGAGCAGTACGTC.

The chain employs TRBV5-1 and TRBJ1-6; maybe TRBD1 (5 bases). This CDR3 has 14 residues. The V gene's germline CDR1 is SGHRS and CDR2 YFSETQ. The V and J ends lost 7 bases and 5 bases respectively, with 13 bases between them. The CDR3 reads CASGDDRNNSPLHF. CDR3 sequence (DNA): TGCGCCAGCGGAGATGACAGAAATAATTCACCCCTCCACTTT. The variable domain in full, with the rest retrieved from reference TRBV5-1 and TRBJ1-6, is KAGVTQTPRYLIKTRGQQVTLSCSPISGHRSVSWYQQTPGQGLQFLFEYFSETQRNKGNFPGRFSGRQFSNSRSEMNVSTLELGDSALYLCASGDDRNNSPLHFGNGTRLTVT.

The CDR3 sequence: CATSRDAPSRNTEAFF. CDR3 coding DNA: TGTGCCACCAGCAGGGACGCTCCGTCAAGGAACACTGAAGCTTTCTTT. V gene TRBV15 combines with J gene TRBJ1-1; no definite D call. Trimming cost V 3 bases and J 1 base, with 15 bases left between them. Looked up from germline, CDR1 is LNHNV and CDR2 is YYDKDF (reference sequence). This CDR3 spans 16 amino acids.

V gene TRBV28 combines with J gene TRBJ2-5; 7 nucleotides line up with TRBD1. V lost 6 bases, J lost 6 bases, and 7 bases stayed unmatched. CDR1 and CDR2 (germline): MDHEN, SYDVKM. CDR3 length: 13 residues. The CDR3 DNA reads TGTGCCAGCAGCCAAGGGGGCTGGAAGACCCAGTACTTC. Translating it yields CASSQGGWKTQYF.

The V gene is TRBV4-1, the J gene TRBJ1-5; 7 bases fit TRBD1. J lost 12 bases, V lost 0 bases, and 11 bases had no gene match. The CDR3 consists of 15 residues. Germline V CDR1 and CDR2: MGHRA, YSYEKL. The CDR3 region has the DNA TGCGCCAGCAGCCAAGATGGCGGGACAGCCAAACTCCAGCATTTT. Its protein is CASSQDGGTAKLQHF.

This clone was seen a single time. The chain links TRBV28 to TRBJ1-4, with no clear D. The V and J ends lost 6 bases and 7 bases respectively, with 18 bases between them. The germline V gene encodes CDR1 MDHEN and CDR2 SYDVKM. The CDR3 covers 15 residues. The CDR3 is CASSHARGVIEKLFF. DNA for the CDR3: TGTGCCAGCAGCCACGCACGGGGTGTGATTGAAAAACTGTTTTTT.

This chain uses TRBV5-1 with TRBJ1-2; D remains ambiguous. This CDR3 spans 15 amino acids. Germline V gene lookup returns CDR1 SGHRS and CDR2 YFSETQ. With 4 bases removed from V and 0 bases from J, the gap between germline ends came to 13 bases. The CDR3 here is CASSPSLQANYGYTF. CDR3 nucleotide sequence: TGCGCCAGCAGCCCAAGCCTCCAAGCTAACTATGGCTACACCTTC.

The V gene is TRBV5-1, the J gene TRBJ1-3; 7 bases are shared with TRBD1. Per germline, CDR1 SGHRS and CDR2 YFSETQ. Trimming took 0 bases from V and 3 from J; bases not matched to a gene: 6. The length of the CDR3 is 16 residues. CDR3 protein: CASSLAWQGGGNTIYF. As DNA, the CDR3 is TGCGCCAGCAGCTTGGCCTGGCAGGGGGGTGGAAACACCATATATTTT.

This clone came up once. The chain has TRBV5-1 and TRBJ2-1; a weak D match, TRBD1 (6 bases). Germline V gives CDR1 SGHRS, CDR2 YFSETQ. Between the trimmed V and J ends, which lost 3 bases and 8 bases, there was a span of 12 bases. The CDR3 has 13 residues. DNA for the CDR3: TGCGCCAGCAGCTCATCAGGGGATTATGAGCAGTTCTTC. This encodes CASSSSGDYEQFF. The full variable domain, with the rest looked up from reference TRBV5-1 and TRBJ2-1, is KAGVTQTPRYLIKTRGQQVTLSCSPISGHRSVSWYQQTPGQGLQFLFEYFSETQRNKGNFPGRFSGRQFSNSRSEMNVSTLELGDSALYLCASSSSGDYEQFFGPGTRLTVL.

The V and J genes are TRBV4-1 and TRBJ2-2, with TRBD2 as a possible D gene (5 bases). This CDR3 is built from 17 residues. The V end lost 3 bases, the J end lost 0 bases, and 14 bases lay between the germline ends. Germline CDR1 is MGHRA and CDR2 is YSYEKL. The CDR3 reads CASSQNPGRTNTGELFF. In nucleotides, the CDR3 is TGCGCCAGCAGCCAGAATCCGGGGAGAACGAACACCGGGGAGCTGTTTTTT.

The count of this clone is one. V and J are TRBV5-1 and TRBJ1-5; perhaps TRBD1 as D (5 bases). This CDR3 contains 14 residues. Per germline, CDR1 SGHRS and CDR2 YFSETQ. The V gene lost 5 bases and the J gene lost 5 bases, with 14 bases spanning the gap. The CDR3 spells CASSLQGGDQPQHF. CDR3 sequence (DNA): TGCGCCAGCAGTCTCCAGGGAGGGGATCAGCCCCAGCATTTT.

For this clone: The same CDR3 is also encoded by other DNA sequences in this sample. CDR3 loop: CASSWEGRQETQYF. CDR3 coding DNA: TGCGCCAGCAGCTGGGAGGGCAGACAAGAGACCCAGTACTTC. The chain combines TRBV5-1 with TRBJ2-5; TRBD2 matches 7 bases. This CDR3 comprises 14 residues. V gave up 3 bases and J gave up 2 bases; unmatched junction bases: 4. Germline assignment: CDR1 SGHRS and CDR2 YFSETQ.

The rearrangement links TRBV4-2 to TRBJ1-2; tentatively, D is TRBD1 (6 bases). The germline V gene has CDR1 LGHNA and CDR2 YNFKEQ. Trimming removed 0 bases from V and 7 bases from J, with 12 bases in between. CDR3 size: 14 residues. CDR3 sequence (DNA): TGTGCCAGCAGCCAAGACAGGGGTGGGGGTGGCTACACCTTC. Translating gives CASSQDRGGGGYTF.

This CDR3 reads CASEVAGVPGTQYF. In nucleotides, the CDR3 is TGTGCCAGCGAAGTAGCGGGGGTGCCCGGTACCCAGTACTTC. The V call is TRBV6-5, the J call TRBJ2-5; TRBD2 agrees at 9 bases. Trimming at V came to 8 bases and at J to 8 bases, leaving 12 bases not matched to a gene. CDR1 is MNHEY, CDR2 SVGAGI, per germline. This CDR3 spans 14 amino acids.

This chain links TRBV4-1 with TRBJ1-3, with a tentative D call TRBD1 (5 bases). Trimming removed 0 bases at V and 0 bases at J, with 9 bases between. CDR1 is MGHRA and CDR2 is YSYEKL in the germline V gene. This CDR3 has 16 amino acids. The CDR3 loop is CASSQDQGFSGNTIYF. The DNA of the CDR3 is TGCGCCAGCAGCCAAGACCAGGGATTCTCTGGAAACACCATATATTTT.

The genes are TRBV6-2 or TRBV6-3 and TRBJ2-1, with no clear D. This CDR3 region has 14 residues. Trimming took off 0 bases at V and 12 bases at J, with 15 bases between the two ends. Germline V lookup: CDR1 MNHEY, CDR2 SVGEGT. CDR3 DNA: TGTGCCAGCAGTTACTCGGGCTTCCAGTTCGGGCAGTTCTTC. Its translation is CASSYSGFQFGQFF.

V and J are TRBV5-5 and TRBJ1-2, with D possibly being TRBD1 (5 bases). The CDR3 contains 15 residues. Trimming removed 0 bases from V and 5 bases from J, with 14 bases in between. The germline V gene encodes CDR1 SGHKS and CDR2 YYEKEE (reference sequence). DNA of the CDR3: TGTGCCAGCAGCTTGGCCTCGGGGGTTCAATATGGCTACACCTTC. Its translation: CASSLASGVQYGYTF.

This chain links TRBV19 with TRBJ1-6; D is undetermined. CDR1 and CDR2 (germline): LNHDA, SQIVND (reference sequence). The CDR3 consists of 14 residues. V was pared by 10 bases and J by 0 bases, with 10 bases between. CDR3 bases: TGTGCCACTAAGAAAAGCTCCTATAATTCACCCCTCCACTTT. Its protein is CATKKSSYNSPLHF.

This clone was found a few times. CDR3 in DNA: TGTGCCAGCAGCTCTACCCAGGGTGCGACACCCCTCCACTTT. Its protein is CASSSTQGATPLHF. The rearrangement uses TRBV6-2 or TRBV6-3 and TRBJ1-6, with D perhaps matching TRBD1 (5 bases). Trimming took off 6 bases at V and 11 bases at J, with 17 bases between the two ends. The CDR3 runs 14 residues. Germline V gives CDR1 MNHEY, CDR2 SVGEGT.

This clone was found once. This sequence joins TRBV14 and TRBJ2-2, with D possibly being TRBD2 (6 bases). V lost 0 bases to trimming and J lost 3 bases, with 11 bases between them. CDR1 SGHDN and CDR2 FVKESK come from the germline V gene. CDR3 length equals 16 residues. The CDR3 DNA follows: TGTGCCAGCAGCCAAGAAAAGGGAGGCGACACCGGGGAGCTGTTTTTT. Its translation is CASSQEKGGDTGELFF.

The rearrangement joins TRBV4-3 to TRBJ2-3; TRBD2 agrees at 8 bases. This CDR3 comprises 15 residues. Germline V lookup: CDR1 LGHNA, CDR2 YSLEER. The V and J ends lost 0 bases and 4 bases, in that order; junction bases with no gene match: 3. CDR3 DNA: TGCGCCAGCAGCCAAGATCCAGCGGGGGCAGATACGCAGTATTTT. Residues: CASSQDPAGADTQYF.

The CDR3 coding sequence is TGCAGTGCGTCAGGGAATCAGCCCCAGCATTTT. Its translation: CSASGNQPQHF. The chain combines TRBV20-1 with TRBJ1-5; tentative D call: TRBD1 (5 bases). This CDR3 is 11 amino acids long. The V and J ends lost 6 bases and 4 bases respectively, with 7 bases between them. Looked up from germline, CDR1 is DFQATT and CDR2 is SNEGSKA (reference sequence).

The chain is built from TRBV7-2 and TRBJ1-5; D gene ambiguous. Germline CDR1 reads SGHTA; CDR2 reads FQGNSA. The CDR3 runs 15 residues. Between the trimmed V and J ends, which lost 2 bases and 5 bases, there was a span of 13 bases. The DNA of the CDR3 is TGTGCCAGCAGCTTATGGAGGGTCCCAGATCAGCCCCAGCATTTT. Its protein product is CASSLWRVPDQPQHF.